The 23 T cell receptor beta chains below all came from one sample that was sequenced in a study of identical twins. TCRdb recomputed calls from the 5' RACE reads with MiXCR, one row per CDR3 protein. The sample lists 700,000 to 950,000 distinct CDR3 sequences; roughly an eighth were seen once. The same sample was also used in a study of yellow fever vaccine responses in identical twins.

Material: PBMCs. These receptors were collected from a woman aged 18-29 years in good health.

This clonotype has a handful of counts. The chain uses TRBV5-1 and TRBJ1-2, with a weak D call TRBD1 (5 bases). CDR1 SGHRS and CDR2 YFSETQ come from the germline V gene. The CDR3 is 16 amino acids. V lost 2 bases, J lost 6 bases, and 20 bases lay in between. Written as DNA, the CDR3 is TGCGCCAGCAGCTTACCCACCGGGGGGGGAAGGAATGGCTACACCTTC. Its protein is CASSLPTGGGRNGYTF.

The chain recombines TRBV15 with TRBJ1-1; D gene uncertain. Looked up from germline, CDR1 is LNHNV and CDR2 is YYDKDF (reference sequence). The length of the CDR3 is 15 residues. Trimming removed 1 base at V and 0 bases at J, with 9 bases between. The chain's CDR3 is CATSRGEGMNTEAFF. DNA of the CDR3: TGTGCCACCAGCAGAGGCGAAGGGATGAACACTGAAGCTTTCTTT.

This clonotype was seen a handful of times. This rearrangement joins TRBV3-1 to TRBJ2-6; 10 bases fit TRBD2. Trimming cost V 5 bases and J 3 bases; bases outside gene matches: 10. This CDR3 is built from 18 residues. CDR1 and CDR2 from the germline V gene are LGHDT and YNNKEL (reference sequence). DNA of the CDR3: TGTGCCAGCAGCTTTATTGCTAGCGGGGGCTATGGGGCCAACGTCCTGACTTTC. Translation: CASSFIASGGYGANVLTF.

The rearrangement links TRBV12-3 or TRBV12-4 to TRBJ1-5; D may be TRBD1 (5 bases). V was trimmed by 0 bases and J by 7 bases, leaving 7 bases between them. The length of the CDR3 is 13 residues. CDR3 bases: TGTGCCAGCAGTTTAGCTTGGGGCCAGCCCCAGCATTTT. Its translation is CASSLAWGQPQHF.

The chain combines TRBV6-5 with TRBJ2-3; a weak D match, TRBD1 (6 bases). Per the germline V gene, CDR1 is MNHEY and CDR2 is SVGAGI. The CDR3 contains 12 residues. Between the trimmed V and J ends, which lost 2 bases and 6 bases, there was a span of 6 bases. CDR3 DNA: TGTGCCAGCAGTTACACAGGGGATACGCAGTATTTT. Translation: CASSYTGDTQYF.

This chain joins TRBV29-1 and TRBJ1-1; D possibly corresponds to TRBD1 (6 bases). The CDR3 is made up of 11 amino acids. V lost 6 bases to trimming and J lost 4 bases, with 9 bases between them. Germline lookup yields CDR1 SQVTM and CDR2 ANQGSEA. The CDR3 bases are TGCAGCGTCACGACAGGCACTGAAGCTTTCTTT. Encoded protein: CSVTTGTEAFF.

This clonotype appeared a few times. The genes are TRBV28 and TRBJ2-1; no firm D call. The CDR3 is 13 residues long. Deletions cut 3 bases from V and 7 bases from J, with 10 bases between. Germline V gives CDR1 MDHEN, CDR2 SYDVKM. As DNA, the CDR3 is TGTGCCAGCAGTTTCCTTGGGGTAAATGAGCAGTTCTTC. It is translated as CASSFLGVNEQFF. Complete variable domain (other parts from reference TRBV28 and TRBJ2-1): DVKVTQSSRYLVKRTGEKVFLECVQDMDHENMFWYRQDPGLGLRLIYFSYDVKMKEKGDIPEGYSVSREKKERFSLILESASTNQTSMYLCASSFLGVNEQFFGPGTRLTVL.

V gene TRBV27 combines with J gene TRBJ2-7; D unresolved. The length of the CDR3 is 13 residues. Between the trimmed V and J ends, which lost 2 bases and 3 bases, there was a span of 8 bases. Germline CDR1 is MNHEY and CDR2 is SMNVEV (reference sequence). CDR3 loop: CASSLRPFYEQYV. CDR3 sequence (DNA): TGTGCCAGCAGTTTAAGGCCCTTCTACGAGCAGTACGTC.

V usage is TRBV28 and J usage is TRBJ1-6, with D perhaps matching TRBD1 (5 bases). Germline V gives CDR1 MDHEN, CDR2 SYDVKM. This CDR3 has 15 residues. V gave up 6 bases and J gave up 0 bases, with 9 bases separating them. In DNA form, the CDR3 reads TGTGCCAGCAGGGACACCCGCTCCTATAATTCACCCCTCCACTTT. This translates into CASRDTRSYNSPLHF.

In its sample, this clonotype was seen many times. The chain is built from TRBV6-1 and TRBJ2-2; D unresolved. The V gene lost 6 bases and the J gene lost 1 base, with 9 bases spanning the gap. Germline lookup yields CDR1 MNHNS and CDR2 SASEGT. The CDR3 loop spans 14 amino acids. This CDR3 is CASRRTRNTGELFF. The CDR3 DNA is TGTGCCAGCAGGAGAACAAGGAACACCGGGGAGCTGTTTTTT.

In its sample, this clonotype was seen a few times. The chain's CDR3 is CASSLTGRLSEAFF. CDR3 nucleotide sequence: TGTGCCAGCAGCCTGACAGGGAGGTTGTCTGAAGCTTTCTTT. V usage is TRBV7-2 and J usage is TRBJ1-1, with 7 bases lining up with TRBD1. This CDR3 has 14 residues. The trim removed 5 bases at V and 6 bases at J, leaving 9 bases unmatched. Germline-derived CDR1 and CDR2 are SGHTA and FQGNSA.

This clonotype was observed a handful of times. The CDR3 sequence: CASSSYRGRKNTEAFF. Written as DNA, the CDR3 is TGTGCCAGCAGCTCCTACAGGGGCCGAAAGAACACTGAAGCTTTCTTT. The chain recombines TRBV11-2 with TRBJ1-1, with 7 bases fitting TRBD1. The CDR3 runs to 16 residues. V gave up 4 bases and J gave up 1 base; unmatched junction bases: 9. Per the germline V gene, CDR1 is SGHAT and CDR2 is FQNNGV.

J is TRBJ2-2 and V is TRBV10-3, with 8 bases fitting TRBD2. This CDR3 comprises 15 residues. V gave up 7 bases and J gave up 5 bases; unmatched junction bases: 9. Per the germline V gene, CDR1 is ENHRY and CDR2 is SYGVKD. The CDR3 region has the DNA TGTGCCATCAACCCATCGCGGGAGGAAACCGGGGAGCTGTTTTTT. This translates into CAINPSREETGELFF.

The chain couples TRBV21-1 to TRBJ2-2; the table's D gene call, TRBD1, was not cross checked with the DNA. TRBV21-1 is designated a pseudogene. CDR3 size: 14 residues. Written as DNA, the CDR3 is TGTGCCAGCCTAGACAGGGCGGGCACCGGGGAGCTGTTTTTT. Protein: CASLDRAGTGELFF.

This clonotype was counted only a few times. The chain employs TRBV3-1 and TRBJ1-4; maybe TRBD1 (5 bases). The germline V and J ends were trimmed by 5 bases and 1 base, with 17 bases remaining between them. The CDR3 is made up of 17 amino acids. The germline gives CDR1 LGHDT, CDR2 YNNKEL (reference sequence). The CDR3 nucleotides read TGTGCCAGCAGCGGAGGACAAGGCTTCAAAACTAATGAAAAACTGTTTTTT. Its translation: CASSGGQGFKTNEKLFF. The full variable domain, rest sourced from reference TRBV3-1 and TRBJ1-4, is DTAVSQTPKYLVTQMGNDKSIKCEQNLGHDTMYWYKQDSKKFLKIMFSYNNKELIINETVPNRFSPKSPDKAHLNLHINSLELGDSAVYFCASSGGQGFKTNEKLFFGSGTQLSVL.

The chain combines TRBV4-1 with TRBJ2-5; unclear D gene. The CDR3 length is 13 residues. Trimming shortened V by 5 bases and J by 3 bases, and 10 bases separated the two germline ends. From germline, CDR1 is MGHRA and CDR2 YSYEKL. The CDR3 DNA reads TGCGCCAGCAGCTCTCATAGGGAAGAGACCCAGTACTTC. It translates to CASSSHREETQYF.

V is TRBV12-3 or TRBV12-4 and J is TRBJ2-1; D perhaps matches TRBD1 (5 bases). CDR3 size: 15 residues. V shed 8 bases and J shed 3 bases, with 17 bases lying between them. The DNA for the CDR3 is TGTGCCAGCTTAAGGGGCCCTTCTTTCTACAATGAGCAGTTCTTC. Translation gives CASLRGPSFYNEQFF.

This clonotype showed up just a few times. This rearrangement joins TRBV18 to TRBJ2-1, with TRBD1 as a possible D gene (6 bases). CDR1 is KGHSH and CDR2 is LQKENI in the germline V gene. Trimming stripped 6 bases from V and 4 bases from J, with 19 bases between. The length of the CDR3 is 16 residues. CDR3 protein: CASSRVVPQGYNEQFF. The CDR3 nucleotides read TGTGCCAGCTCCCGCGTAGTCCCACAGGGATACAATGAGCAGTTCTTC.

This chain connects TRBV11-2 to TRBJ2-7; TRBD1 aligns across 8 bases. V was clipped by 5 bases and J by 6 bases; unmatched bases: 15. The CDR3 totals 16 residues. Germline CDR1 reads SGHAT; CDR2 reads FQNNGV. The CDR3 bases are TGTGCCAGCAGCCCCGGCCGTGGACAGGGAACGGTCGAGCAGTACTTC. This encodes CASSPGRGQGTVEQYF. Based on the CDR3 plus reference TRBV11-2 and TRBJ2-7, the full variable domain is EAGVAQSPRYKIIEKRQSVAFWCNPISGHATLYWYQQILGQGPKLLIQFQNNGVVDDSQLPKDRFSAERLKGVDSTLKIQPAKLEDSAVYLCASSPGRGQGTVEQYFGPGTRLTVT.

The chain recombines TRBV6-5 with TRBJ2-7, with D tentatively TRBD2 (5 bases). Germline loops: CDR1 MNHEY, CDR2 SVGAGI. The germline V and J ends were trimmed by 0 bases and 2 bases, with 11 bases remaining between them. This CDR3 comprises 15 residues. The CDR3 DNA follows: TGTGCCAGCAGTTACTCCGGGAATCCTACCTACGAGCAGTACTTC. Its translation is CASSYSGNPTYEQYF.

V and J are TRBV9 and TRBJ2-3, with 7 bases identical to TRBD1. The CDR3 contains 16 residues. Unmatched junction bases numbered 6, after V lost 2 bases and J lost 0 bases. The germline gives CDR1 SGDLS, CDR2 YYNGEE. This CDR3 is CASSVGDRPSTDTQYF. The DNA of the CDR3 is TGTGCCAGCAGCGTGGGGGACAGACCTAGCACAGATACGCAGTATTTT.

J is TRBJ1-2 and V is TRBV6-1; 7 bases agree with TRBD1. Per the germline V gene, CDR1 is MNHNS and CDR2 is SASEGT. After removal of 4 bases from V and 4 bases from J, the junction contained 9 bases not matched to a gene. CDR3 length: 15 residues. This CDR3 is CASSANLGTVYGYTF. The CDR3 nucleotides are TGTGCCAGCAGTGCCAACCTCGGGACAGTCTATGGCTACACCTTC.

The chain links TRBV20-1 to TRBJ2-1; D is perhaps TRBD1 (6 bases). V dropped 4 bases and J dropped 0 bases, with 16 bases sitting between them. This CDR3 is built from 16 residues. In germline, CDR1 is DFQATT, CDR2 SNEGSKA (reference sequence). For the CDR3, the DNA is TGCAGTGCTAATCCAAGCAGGGGAAGCTCCTACAATGAGCAGTTCTTC. This translates into CSANPSRGSSYNEQFF.